Presented here are 20 T cell receptor beta chains from one specimen sequenced in a study of blood T cell repertoires in COVID-19. The assay was immunoSEQ multiplex PCR, and TCRdb's table has in-frame clones only and misses some. Counted here are about 44,000 clones, around 90% occurring once; the ten biggest clones make up approximately 1.3%. The sequenced sample consisted of peripheral blood. The receptor set was obtained from a woman between 35 and 50 years old with acute or convalescent COVID-19.

The V gene is TRBV6-4, the J gene TRBJ1-2; 7 positions agree with TRBD1. Germline trimming cut 3 bases from V and 4 bases from J; bases unmatched to any gene: 8. This CDR3 contains 15 residues. In germline, CDR1 is MRHNA, CDR2 SNTAGT. The CDR3 loop is CASSEETGISYGYTF. The CDR3 nucleotides read TGTGCCAGCAGTGAGGAGACAGGGATTAGCTATGGCTACACCTTC.

V gene TRBV5-4 combines with J gene TRBJ2-7; 12 nucleotides agree with TRBD2. From germline, CDR1 is SGHNT and CDR2 YYREEE (reference sequence). V trimming: 3 bases; J trimming: 0 bases; junction bases outside the gene matches: 7. The CDR3 runs 17 residues. The CDR3 reads CASSSPGLAGSSYEQYF. In nucleotides, the CDR3 is TGTGCCAGCAGCTCGCCGGGACTAGCGGGCAGCTCCTACGAGCAGTACTTC.

This sequence joins TRBV6-2 or TRBV6-3 and TRBJ1-5; D is perhaps TRBD1 (5 bases). CDR1 is MNHEY and CDR2 is SVGEGT in the germline V gene. V was trimmed by 2 bases and J by 1 base, leaving 9 bases between them. This CDR3 has 15 amino acids. The CDR3 DNA sequence: TGTGCCAGCAGTTACCGTCCAGGGAGCAATCAGCCCCAGCATTTT. The encoded protein is CASSYRPGSNQPQHF.

The chain is built from TRBV30 and TRBJ1-2; perhaps TRBD1 as D (5 bases). The CDR3 spans 13 residues. CDR1 and CDR2 from the germline V gene are GTSNPN and SVGIG (reference sequence). V gave up 2 bases and J gave up 2 bases, with 9 bases separating them. The CDR3 sequence: CAWSIQGNYGYTF. CDR3 DNA: TGTGCCTGGAGTATCCAGGGCAACTATGGCTACACCTTC.

The chain combines TRBV19 with TRBJ2-2, with D tentatively TRBD2 (5 bases). The germline V gene has CDR1 LNHDA and CDR2 SQIVND (reference sequence). This CDR3 is 15 amino acids long. The ends were cut back, 5 bases at V and 5 bases at J, with 15 bases in the middle. CDR3: CASSPWELTTGELFF. DNA of the CDR3: TGTGCCAGTAGTCCGTGGGAGCTGACTACCGGGGAGCTGTTTTTT.

The chain recombines TRBV6-5 with TRBJ2-3; tentatively, D is TRBD1 (6 bases). Looked up from germline, CDR1 is MNHEY and CDR2 is SVGAGI. Trimming took 5 bases from V and 4 from J, leaving 16 bases between them. The CDR3 extends over 15 amino acids. The CDR3 reads CASSQQGGRADTQYF. The DNA for the CDR3 is TGTGCCAGCAGTCAACAGGGCGGTCGGGCAGATACGCAGTATTTT.

The J gene is TRBJ1-5, the V gene TRBV19; 8 nucleotides align to TRBD1. The CDR3 is 16 amino acids. Germline-derived CDR1 and CDR2 are LNHDA and SQIVND (reference sequence). With 2 bases clipped from V and 7 bases from J, the junction kept 10 bases outside the gene matches. This CDR3 is CASSITGGPRWQPQHF. The CDR3 nucleotides are TGTGCCAGTAGTATAACAGGGGGACCCAGGTGGCAGCCCCAGCATTTT. Full variable domain (missing parts from reference TRBV19 and TRBJ1-5): DGGITQSPKYLFRKEGQNVTLSCEQNLNHDAMYWYRQDPGQGLRLIYYSQIVNDFQKGDIAEGYSVSREKKESFPLTVTSAQKNPTAFYLCASSITGGPRWQPQHFGDGTRLSIL.

The rearrangement links TRBV28 to TRBJ1-2, with D unresolved. From germline, CDR1 is MDHEN and CDR2 SYDVKM. The CDR3 totals 13 residues. The V end was cut by 6 bases, the J end by 5 bases, with 13 bases between. CDR3 in amino acids: CASRRLAGYGYTF. The DNA of the CDR3 is TGTGCCAGCAGAAGACTGGCGGGGTATGGCTACACCTTC.

The chain combines TRBV3-1 (or the pseudogene TRBV3-2) with TRBJ2-5; D may be TRBD2 (5 bases). The CDR3 spans 16 residues. From germline, CDR1 is LGHDT and CDR2 YNNKEL (reference sequence). The germline V and J ends were trimmed by 2 bases and 3 bases, with 16 bases remaining between them. The CDR3 region has the DNA TGTGCCAGCAGCCAAAGTCTCACGGGGATGGAAGAGACCCAGTACTTC. Translation: CASSQSLTGMEETQYF.

The chain uses TRBV5-6 and TRBJ1-5, with unresolved D. V lost 3 bases and J 6 bases, leaving 22 bases between the germline ends. This CDR3 spans 17 amino acids. Germline lookup yields CDR1 SGHDT and CDR2 YYEEEE. The CDR3 is CASSYIGSQGGIQPQHF. The CDR3 bases are TGTGCCAGCAGCTACATCGGATCCCAAGGAGGTATTCAGCCCCAGCATTTT.

The genes are TRBV18 and TRBJ2-7, with D possibly matching TRBD1 (5 bases). V lost 6 bases and J lost 1, with 13 bases in between. The CDR3 is 14 amino acids. Looked up from germline, CDR1 is KGHSH and CDR2 is LQKENI. The chain's CDR3 is CASSLTQGSYEQYF. The CDR3 region has the DNA TGTGCCAGCTCGCTTACCCAGGGTTCCTACGAGCAGTACTTC.

This chain connects TRBV12-5 to TRBJ1-1; 9 bases match TRBD1. The V gene end was trimmed by 0 bases and the J gene end by 2 bases; junction bases not matched to a gene: 10. This CDR3 region has 18 residues. Germline V lookup: CDR1 LGHNT, CDR2 FRNRAP. For the CDR3, the DNA is TGTGCTAGTGGTTTGGTACTTACAGGGGGCTTAGTAAACACTGAAGCTTTCTTT. This encodes CASGLVLTGGLVNTEAFF.

The chain links TRBV2 to TRBJ1-1; D may be TRBD1 (6 bases). V lost 6 bases to trimming and J lost 1 base, with 24 bases between them. This CDR3 is built from 18 residues. From germline, CDR1 is SNHLY and CDR2 FYNNEI. The CDR3 bases are TGTGCCAGCAGAAACAGGGTGGTCATACATGCGACGAACACTGAAGCTTTCTTT. This codes for CASRNRVVIHATNTEAFF.

This clone was observed a few times. The chain uses TRBV2 and TRBJ1-5; D possibly corresponds to TRBD1 (6 bases). This CDR3 spans 15 amino acids. The germline CDR1 and CDR2 sequences are SNHLY and FYNNEI. V lost 9 bases, J lost 4 bases, and 19 bases lay in between. The CDR3 sequence: CASSAQGSGNQPQHF. The CDR3 DNA follows: TGTGCCAGTTCGGCACAGGGCTCGGGGAATCAGCCCCAGCATTTT. The full variable domain, in which reference TRBV2 and TRBJ1-5 provide the parts outside the CDR3, is EPEVTQTPSHQVTQMGQEVILRCVPISNHLYFYWYRQILGQKVEFLVSFYNNEISEKSEIFDDQFSVERPDGSNFTLKIRSTKLEDSAMYFCASSAQGSGNQPQHFGDGTRLSIL.

V and J are TRBV28 and TRBJ1-1, with D possibly TRBD1 on 6 matching bases. V lost 5 bases and J lost 8, with 24 bases in between. CDR3 length: 16 amino acids. The germline CDR1 and CDR2 sequences are MDHEN and SYDVKM. The CDR3: CASSVARGGSSAEAFF. CDR3 bases: TGTGCCAGCAGTGTCGCCCGCGGGGGCAGTTCCGCCGAAGCTTTCTTT.

V usage is TRBV4-1 and J usage is TRBJ2-2; perhaps TRBD1 as D (6 bases). CDR3 length: 15 residues. Germline V gene sequence: CDR1 MGHRA, CDR2 YSYEKL. V lost 2 bases and J 6 bases, leaving 13 bases between the germline ends. CDR3 loop: CASSQLTGQSGELFF. CDR3 bases: TGCGCCAGCAGCCAACTCACCGGACAGTCCGGGGAGCTGTTTTTT.

This chain joins TRBV7-6 and TRBJ2-3; D perhaps matches TRBD1 (6 bases). The length of the CDR3 is 16 residues. The germline V gene has CDR1 SGHVS and CDR2 FNYEAQ. V was trimmed by 4 bases and J by 1 base, leaving 15 bases between them. CDR3: CASSSSQGHRTDTQYF. The DNA for the CDR3 is TGTGCCAGCAGCTCAAGTCAGGGACACCGCACAGATACGCAGTATTTT.

The chain joins TRBV7-5 to TRBJ1-5; TRBD1 was called by the table and not checked on the DNA. TRBV7-5 has pseudogene status. The CDR3 has 14 amino acids. CDR3 protein: CATTQGTGDQPQHF. The CDR3 coding sequence is TGTGCCACGACACAGGGGACAGGGGATCAGCCCCAGCATTTT.

The J gene is TRBJ2-4, the V gene TRBV6-5, with TRBD1 as a possible D gene (6 bases). The CDR3 is made up of 13 amino acids. V was shortened by 7 bases and J by 7 bases, with 14 bases between the two germline ends. Germline V lookup: CDR1 MNHEY, CDR2 SVGAGI. Here the CDR3 DNA reads TGTGCCAGCAACCCCGGGACATTGAACATTCAGTACTTC. Its protein product is CASNPGTLNIQYF.

V is TRBV28 and J is TRBJ1-5; D unclear. Trimming took off 7 bases at V and 6 bases at J, with 10 bases between the two ends. Germline V gene lookup returns CDR1 MDHEN and CDR2 SYDVKM. The CDR3 consists of 12 residues. CDR3 in DNA: TGTGCCAGCACCCAGTCCGTTCAGCCCCAGCATTTT. Protein sequence: CASTQSVQPQHF.